The TCR beta chain described here comes from a study of CD8 T cells in Susac syndrome. General observations from the study: The study's TCR sequencing and HLA analysis covered a relatively small number of individuals, and the study acknowledged this.

The CDR3 is 14 residues long. V lost 5 bases, J lost 4 bases, and 12 bases lay in between. The germline V gene has CDR1 PRHDT and CDR2 FYEKMQ (reference sequence). An input of roughly 0.5 to 1 ug of RNA was subjected to reverse transcription using random hexamers. An immunoSEQ multiplex PCR generated amplified TCR beta CDR3 products spanning 54 Vbeta and 13 Jbeta. TCRdb recomputed calls from the immunoSEQ multiplex PCR reads with MiXCR, one row per CDR3 protein. The sample includes some 260,000 distinct CDR3 sequences, around 84% of them seen just once. Details on this clonotype: What it recognizes is unknown.

The chain uses TRBV13 and TRBJ1-3; D not resolved. The clonotype comes from a human donor with multiple sclerosis. The material sequenced was CD8+ T cells from PBMCs. CDR3 residues: CASSRGSPGNTIYF. The DNA for the CDR3 is TGTGCCAGCAGCCGAGGGTCCCCAGGAAACACCATATATTTT.